This TCR beta chain was sequenced in a study of blood T cell repertoires in COVID-19 (dated by TCRdb to about 2020). About the full investigation: The collaborator samples originated in the United States, Italy and Spain and spanned the acute and convalescent phases of COVID-19. The material from the prospective study consisted of cDNA or gDNA derived from T cells, B-cell-depleted T cells, or PBMCs. The dataset comprised deeply sampled blood TCRbeta repertoires from subjects exposed to, actively infected with, or recovered from COVID-19. The repertoires were released in a freely available public database intended as a resource for research on the immune response to SARS-CoV-2. Samples were obtained from the ongoing ImmuneRACE study (first 160 participants) and from some 1,300 subjects provided by 6 global collaborators. Sample metadata almost always included a de-identified subject ID, COVID-19 status, age in years and sex. HLA class I and class II types, where available, came from metadata supplied by the sample provider rather than from assay-based typing. General study outcomes and caveats: The amount of clinical and demographic metadata varied by source and participant and was provided uncurated.

Participants in the prospective study were enrolled through a virtual design, were aged about 18 to 89 years, and lived in about two dozen United States geographic areas. In the prospective study, participants were assigned to cohorts based on the clinical history participants reported in a screening survey and a study questionnaire. Each participant in the prospective study had whole blood, serum and a nasopharyngeal or oropharyngeal swab collected by mobile phlebotomists. Participants in the prospective study had the option to provide additional blood draws and questionnaires over an approximately 2-month period. Prospective study blood samples were shipped either frozen or at room temperature before DNA extraction. The immunoSEQ Assay, a bias-controlled multiplex PCR, was used to amplify TCRbeta CDR3 regions from genomic DNA. As for how the authors treated the data: Nucleated cell counts per sample were estimated from amplification of reference gene primers within the assay. Sequence reads were collapsed and filtered to measure the absolute abundance of every unique TCRbeta CDR3 rearrangement. For each sample, productive Simpson clonality was calculated as the square root of Simpson's diversity index over productive rearrangements. TCRdb took over this immuneACCESS table, retaining in-frame rearrangements with V and J assigned. Such tables are incomplete; in checked studies, under half of the missing clones stem from an unresolved V gene, and the remainder is unexplained. For V, J and clone size, that table is used; D and trimming come from the DNA. Here the sample has some 130,000 clones; around 80% occur a single time. The ten largest clones represent more than 2% of the sample.

From cysteine to phenylalanine, the CDR3 is 15 amino acids long. Solely the CDR3 DNA is kept, with 45 bases framed from the first base. As encoded in the germline V gene, CDR1 is SGHTS while CDR2 is YDEGEE. The germline ends are 7 bases apart after V is trimmed by 3 bases and J by 0 bases. On this clone itself: It lacks a known antigen. Base qualities are not at hand, and no much larger clone is one base apart.

The sample consisted of PBMCs or T cells enriched from blood (not recorded which). The source is a middle-aged man with acute COVID-19. Recombination linked TRBV5-8 to TRBJ2-6, with no confident D gene call. CDR3 protein: CASSSGFSGANVLTF. The nucleotide sequence reads as follows: TGTGCCAGCAGCTCCGGGTTCTCTGGGGCCAACGTCCTGACTTTC.